These T cell receptor beta chains were read from a single sample in a study of T-cell memory formation after mild COVID-19. TCRdb reanalysed the 5' RACE reads using MiXCR and keeps one entry per CDR3 protein. The sample contains roughly 620,000 distinct CDR3 sequences, under 20% of which appear only once. Sequencing was performed on PBMCs or a T cell subset sorted from them (not recorded which). These receptor sequences come from an adult woman who had mild COVID-19 (a few samples of this study predate the infection). Cell type and time point are not known. CDR3s leave out the opening cysteine and the closing phenylalanine or tryptophan. Each record gives: J gene, V gene, clone size, CDR3 protein. The size of a clone is reported for some rows only, either as once, few or many, or as a class for expanded clones.

j_call: TRBJ1-4
v_call: TRBV9
clone_size: -
cdr3_aa: ASSVGDWGSNEKLF

j_call: TRBJ2-7
v_call: TRBV2
clone_size: -
cdr3_aa: ASKPGQGLDEQY

j_call: TRBJ2-4
v_call: TRBV4-2
clone_size: -
cdr3_aa: ASSQVPGRAKNIQY

j_call: TRBJ2-5
v_call: TRBV5-1
clone_size: few
cdr3_aa: ASTAYSGAIETQY

j_call: TRBJ2-7
v_call: TRBV10-3
clone_size: few
cdr3_aa: AISEWSRDYSYEQY

j_call: TRBJ2-6
v_call: TRBV27
clone_size: once
cdr3_aa: ASGYRAKSSGANVLT

j_call: TRBJ2-5
v_call: TRBV20-1
clone_size: many
cdr3_aa: SARGSTDSRTPQETQY

j_call: TRBJ1-2
v_call: TRBV24-1
clone_size: -
cdr3_aa: ATSAGSRGPYGYT

j_call: TRBJ2-7
v_call: TRBV30
clone_size: many
cdr3_aa: AWSNPSYEQY

j_call: TRBJ1-5
v_call: TRBV12-3/TRBV12-4
clone_size: few
cdr3_aa: ASSLMSGEQPQH

j_call: TRBJ2-7
v_call: TRBV3-1
clone_size: -
cdr3_aa: ASSQSGDYEQY

j_call: TRBJ2-4
v_call: TRBV6-5
clone_size: few
cdr3_aa: ASRRSGTKLNIQY

j_call: TRBJ2-1
v_call: TRBV5-1
clone_size: few
cdr3_aa: ASSLAKGSGGLYEQF

j_call: TRBJ2-3
v_call: TRBV6-1
clone_size: -
cdr3_aa: AMQRGDTQY

j_call: TRBJ1-1
v_call: TRBV7-8
clone_size: few
cdr3_aa: ASSLATRGRNTEAF

j_call: TRBJ1-5
v_call: TRBV12-3/TRBV12-4
clone_size: few
cdr3_aa: ASSWTDNQPQH

j_call: TRBJ2-5
v_call: TRBV7-3
clone_size: -
cdr3_aa: ASSLSGGAGLETQY

j_call: TRBJ2-7
v_call: TRBV7-9
clone_size: -
cdr3_aa: ASSIMTGGEQY

j_call: TRBJ2-5
v_call: TRBV12-3/TRBV12-4
clone_size: -
cdr3_aa: ASSGDRGPLRDQY

j_call: TRBJ2-7
v_call: TRBV7-9
clone_size: few
cdr3_aa: ASSSTKSQGKSYEQY

j_call: TRBJ1-2
v_call: TRBV29-1
clone_size: -
cdr3_aa: SVPGQGAVGYT

j_call: TRBJ2-3
v_call: TRBV6-1
clone_size: -
cdr3_aa: ASNPDATDTQY

j_call: TRBJ1-2
v_call: TRBV4-1
clone_size: few
cdr3_aa: ASSQDSEQSSNYGYT

j_call: TRBJ2-4
v_call: TRBV7-2
clone_size: many
cdr3_aa: ASSPLAATLAKNIQY

j_call: TRBJ2-2
v_call: TRBV2
clone_size: -
cdr3_aa: ASRGPYVSGELF

j_call: TRBJ2-5
v_call: TRBV5-1
clone_size: -
cdr3_aa: ASSPGSGGAITQY

j_call: TRBJ2-7
v_call: TRBV9
clone_size: few
cdr3_aa: ASSVGSSASYEQY

j_call: TRBJ2-7
v_call: TRBV9
clone_size: -
cdr3_aa: ASSVNLAGGIYEQY

j_call: TRBJ1-3
v_call: TRBV5-6
clone_size: many
cdr3_aa: ASSLHGAVGLTIY

j_call: TRBJ2-1
v_call: TRBV7-3
clone_size: many
cdr3_aa: ASSFGGGRYNEQF

j_call: TRBJ1-2
v_call: TRBV12-3/TRBV12-4
clone_size: -
cdr3_aa: ASSAPGPAVGT

j_call: TRBJ2-4
v_call: TRBV20-1
clone_size: -
cdr3_aa: SASPGHGLKNIQY

j_call: TRBJ2-1
v_call: TRBV6-1
clone_size: -
cdr3_aa: ASIGVAGSYNEQF

j_call: TRBJ2-3
v_call: TRBV27
clone_size: few
cdr3_aa: ASSLGGLAASSTDTQY

j_call: TRBJ2-3
v_call: TRBV5-1
clone_size: many
cdr3_aa: ASSFGAALGDTQY

j_call: TRBJ2-5
v_call: TRBV7-2
clone_size: few
cdr3_aa: ASSPHPPGGAETQY

j_call: TRBJ2-1
v_call: TRBV24-1
clone_size: -
cdr3_aa: ATSPGQDKQF

j_call: TRBJ1-6
v_call: TRBV7-8
clone_size: few
cdr3_aa: ASSWGLADSPLH

j_call: TRBJ1-1
v_call: TRBV15
clone_size: few
cdr3_aa: ATSRGTGGRAEAF

j_call: TRBJ2-3
v_call: TRBV12-3/TRBV12-4
clone_size: once
cdr3_aa: ASSHRLAGFGTDTQY

j_call: TRBJ1-5
v_call: TRBV20-1
clone_size: few
cdr3_aa: SARDGQGVNQPQH

j_call: TRBJ2-7
v_call: TRBV7-6
clone_size: few
cdr3_aa: ASSLGTGAANYEQY

j_call: TRBJ2-1
v_call: TRBV2
clone_size: -
cdr3_aa: ASSVPLEGHNEQF

j_call: TRBJ2-5
v_call: TRBV14
clone_size: -
cdr3_aa: ASSQDSIWGGPQETQY

j_call: TRBJ1-5
v_call: TRBV6-5
clone_size: few
cdr3_aa: ASSYSQERGNQPQH

j_call: TRBJ2-7
v_call: TRBV29-1
clone_size: -
cdr3_aa: SVVPGQGSYEQY

j_call: TRBJ1-2
v_call: TRBV15
clone_size: -
cdr3_aa: ATSPGGDYGYT

j_call: TRBJ2-2
v_call: TRBV6-4
clone_size: few
cdr3_aa: ASSDDRNTGELF

j_call: TRBJ2-5
v_call: TRBV30
clone_size: few
cdr3_aa: AWSTGQGWETQY

j_call: TRBJ2-1
v_call: TRBV7-9
clone_size: -
cdr3_aa: ASSPRGGLNEQF

j_call: TRBJ2-3
v_call: TRBV7-3
clone_size: -
cdr3_aa: ASSLMGGAADTQY

j_call: TRBJ2-5
v_call: TRBV7-2
clone_size: many
cdr3_aa: ASSSQGPQY

j_call: TRBJ1-2
v_call: TRBV9
clone_size: few
cdr3_aa: ASSAAGRYT

j_call: TRBJ1-2
v_call: TRBV5-6
clone_size: few
cdr3_aa: ASSLVAGTIYGYT

j_call: TRBJ1-4
v_call: TRBV24-1
clone_size: -
cdr3_aa: ATSEPGTGSSEKLF